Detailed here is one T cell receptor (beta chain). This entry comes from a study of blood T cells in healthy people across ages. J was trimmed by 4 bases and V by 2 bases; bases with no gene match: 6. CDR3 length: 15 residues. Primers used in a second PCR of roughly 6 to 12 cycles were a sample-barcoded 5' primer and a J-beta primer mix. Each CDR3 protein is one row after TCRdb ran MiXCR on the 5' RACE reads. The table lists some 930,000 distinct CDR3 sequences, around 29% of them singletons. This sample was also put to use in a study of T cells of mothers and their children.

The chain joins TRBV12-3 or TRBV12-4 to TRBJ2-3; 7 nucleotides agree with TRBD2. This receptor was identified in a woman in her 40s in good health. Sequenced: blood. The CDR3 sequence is CASSLRVAGADTQYF. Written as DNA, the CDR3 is TGTGCCAGCAGTTTAAGGGTAGCGGGCGCAGATACGCAGTATTTT.